The text below deals with one TCR beta chain. Its target is not known. The data were taken from a study of CD8 T cells in ankylosing spondylitis. Whole-study results and caveats: Some motif variants had been reported before (in reactive arthritis synovial fluid and blood).

Using its own MiXCR run on the 5' RACE reads, TCRdb lists one record per CDR3 protein. The table shows roughly 240,000 distinct CDR3 sequences, with roughly 32% occurring only once. The CDR3 loop spans 14 amino acids. Trimming left V 2 bases short and J 5 bases short, with 9 bases between. The receptor was derived from a male donor with ankylosing spondylitis or in good health (not recorded which). This rearrangement joins TRBV12-3 or TRBV12-4 to TRBJ1-4; D gene unclear. The sequenced sample was blood, either unsorted or a sorted T cell fraction (not recorded which). CDR3 residues: CASSLFSGNEKLFF. In DNA form, the CDR3 reads TGTGCCAGCAGTTTATTTAGCGGGAATGAAAAACTGTTTTTT.